This entry lists 28 T cell receptor beta chains sequenced from one sample in a study of human T cells and chemical hapten exposure. TCRdb reprocessed the RACE reads via MiXCR and lists one record per CDR3 protein. The sample yields fewer than 50,000 distinct CDR3 sequences, about 7.4% seen once. Described time point: pre-sensitization, week 0. Specified treatment: therapeutic diphenylcyclopropenone sensitization with weekly scalp DPC. The sample in question was whole blood, obtained in connection with sensitization to the hapten diphenylcyclopropenone (DPC). The receptors were sampled from a woman aged 50 to 65 with alopecia areata. Some clones in this sample may be carry-over from other donors' samples.

This clonotype was seen at least ten times. The chain links TRBV11-2 to TRBJ1-1; D is unresolved. This CDR3 is built from 13 residues. V was cut by 3 bases and J by 3 bases, with 8 bases left in between. Germline loops: CDR1 SGHAT, CDR2 FQNNGV. The CDR3 protein is CASSLSGDTEAFF. CDR3 DNA: TGTGCCAGCAGCTTGTCAGGAGACACTGAAGCTTTCTTT.

A few counts support this clonotype. The chain couples TRBV10-3 to TRBJ2-1, with 7 bases lining up with TRBD1. V dropped 4 bases and J dropped 7; count of bases not matched to a gene: 4. CDR3 length: 13 amino acids. Germline CDR1 is ENHRY and CDR2 is SYGVKD. The CDR3 DNA follows: TGTGCCATCAGTGGCCGACAGGGAAATGAGCAGTTCTTC. Its translation: CAISGRQGNEQFF.

This clonotype was found many times. The chain is built from TRBV2 and TRBJ1-5, with 10 bases identical to TRBD1. Germline CDR1 SNHLY, CDR2 FYNNEI. V gave up 4 bases and J gave up 4 bases; unmatched junction bases: 4. This CDR3 region has 15 residues. The CDR3: CASSGGTGANQPQHF. CDR3 nucleotides: TGTGCCAGCAGTGGAGGGACAGGGGCAAATCAGCCCCAGCATTTT.

This clonotype was counted many times. The chain combines TRBV19 with TRBJ1-5; no clear D. This CDR3 is 15 amino acids long. In germline, CDR1 is LNHDA, CDR2 SQIVND (reference sequence). Between the trimmed V and J ends, which lost 3 bases and 6 bases, there was a span of 15 bases. The CDR3 region is CASSIFGQAGQPQHF. The CDR3 region has the DNA TGTGCCAGTAGTATCTTCGGGCAAGCCGGTCAGCCCCAGCATTTT.

The chain uses TRBV11-1 and TRBJ2-6; D is possibly TRBD1 (5 bases). V was pared by 5 bases and J by 5 bases, with 10 bases between. CDR1 and CDR2 from the germline V gene are SGHAT and FQDESV (reference sequence). There are 14 residues in the CDR3. This CDR3 reads CASSAGFRANVLTF. The CDR3 bases are TGTGCCAGCAGCGCAGGGTTTAGGGCCAACGTCCTGACTTTC.

The chain recombines TRBV12-5 with TRBJ2-1; D is perhaps TRBD2 (7 bases). The CDR3 totals 15 residues. Germline CDR1 and CDR2: LGHNT and FRNRAP. V shed 6 bases and J shed 3 bases, with 15 bases lying between them. The CDR3, as DNA: TGTGCTAGTGGCACATCGAGGGGGGGCTACAATGAGCAGTTCTTC. Translation gives CASGTSRGGYNEQFF. The full variable domain, its missing parts supplied by reference TRBV12-5 and TRBJ2-1, is DARVTQTPRHKVTEMGQEVTMRCQPILGHNTVFWYRQTMMQGLELLAYFRNRAPLDDSGMPKDRFSAEMPDATLATLKIQPSEPRDSAVYFCASGTSRGGYNEQFFGPGTRLTVL.

The rearrangement uses TRBV4-1 and TRBJ2-4; D possibly corresponds to TRBD2 (5 bases). CDR1 and CDR2 (germline): MGHRA, YSYEKL. The V gene lost 4 bases and the J gene lost 4 bases, with 14 bases spanning the gap. The CDR3 loop spans 15 amino acids. CDR3 nucleotides: TGCGCCAGCAGCCTCAGCGGCCCAGCTAAAAACATTCAGTACTTC. Its protein product is CASSLSGPAKNIQYF.

Ten or more counts support this clonotype. The chain employs TRBV29-1 and TRBJ2-2, with D maybe TRBD1 (6 bases). This CDR3 has 14 amino acids. Germline lookup yields CDR1 SQVTM and CDR2 ANQGSEA. Trimming pared 7 bases from V and 5 bases from J, leaving 17 bases between. CDR3 bases: TGCAGCGCCAAAGCGGCAGGGGATACCGGGGAGCTGTTTTTT. Amino acids: CSAKAAGDTGELFF.

This clonotype was seen a few times. The V call is TRBV29-1, the J call TRBJ1-2; perhaps TRBD1 as D (5 bases). Per germline, CDR1 SQVTM and CDR2 ANQGSEA. The CDR3 totals 11 residues. V was pared by 5 bases and J by 8 bases, with 12 bases between. This CDR3 reads CSVSHGAGYTF. CDR3 bases: TGCAGCGTTTCCCATGGGGCCGGCTACACCTTC.

This clonotype was seen repeatedly, ten times or more. The chain couples TRBV7-3 to TRBJ2-1; 8 nucleotides agree with TRBD1. CDR3 size: 15 residues. Trimming at V came to 2 bases and at J to 7 bases, leaving 7 bases not matched to a gene. CDR1 SGHTA and CDR2 FQGTGA come from the germline V gene. As DNA, the CDR3 is TGTGCCAGCAGCTTACAGGGGGCTTACGTTAATGAGCAGTTCTTC. Protein sequence: CASSLQGAYVNEQFF.

Note on this clonotype: Since a much larger clone is just one base distant, this may be a read error. J is TRBJ2-3 and V is TRBV9; D is ambiguous. The CDR3 covers 13 residues. The V end was cut by 2 bases, the J end by 2 bases, with 6 bases between. Germline values: CDR1 SGDLS, CDR2 YYNGEE. The CDR3 nucleotides read TGTGCCAGCAGCGTCACGGACACAGATACGCAGTATTTT. Translation: CASSVTDTDTQYF.

There are many counts of this clonotype. The rearrangement joins TRBV6-2 or TRBV6-3 to TRBJ1-5; D uncertain. Germline CDR1 reads MNHEY; CDR2 reads SVGEGT. This CDR3 is 13 amino acids long. V was pared by 6 bases and J by 4 bases, with 10 bases between. CDR3 in amino acids: CASSLTRNQPQHF. Written as DNA, the CDR3 is TGTGCCAGCAGCTTGACACGGAATCAGCCCCAGCATTTT.

This clonotype has more than one count but fewer than ten. The gene calls are TRBV7-2 and TRBJ2-5; the match to TRBD2 covers 10 bases. This CDR3 contains 18 residues. J was trimmed by 4 bases and V by 1 base; bases with no gene match: 12. Germline CDR1 SGHTA, CDR2 FQGNSA. The CDR3 reads CASSLGRPGLARRETQYF. The CDR3 DNA reads as TGTGCCAGCAGCTTAGGTCGCCCGGGACTAGCGCGAAGAGAGACCCAGTACTTC.

This clonotype was picked up many times. The V call is TRBV6-6, the J call TRBJ1-2; 10 nucleotides match TRBD1. The CDR3 is 17 amino acids. The V segment lost 0 bases and the J segment 3 bases; nucleotides outside the gene matches: 7. Germline values: CDR1 MNHNY, CDR2 SVGAGI (reference sequence). The CDR3 sequence: CASSYSMGQGFDYGYTF. In nucleotides, the CDR3 is TGTGCCAGCAGTTACTCGATGGGACAGGGGTTCGACTATGGCTACACCTTC.

This clonotype has at least ten counts. V usage is TRBV20-1 and J usage is TRBJ1-1, with unresolved D. The CDR3 covers 13 residues. CDR1 DFQATT and CDR2 SNEGSKA come from the germline V gene (reference sequence). The V end was cut by 5 bases, the J end by 0 bases, with 10 bases between. CDR3 in DNA: TGCAGTGCTTACCCTCGTATGAACACTGAAGCTTTCTTT. This sequence encodes CSAYPRMNTEAFF.

This clonotype was seen only a few times. A junction boundary mismatches the germline segment, possibly from a read error. The DNA of the CDR3 is TGTGCTAGCAGTCTAACTAGTTCCGGGGAGCTGTTTTTT. It yields the protein CASSLTSSGELFF. The gene calls are TRBV7-7 and TRBJ2-2; tentative D call: TRBD2 (5 bases). The CDR3 loop spans 13 amino acids. CDR1 and CDR2 from the germline V gene are SSHAT and FNYEAQ (reference sequence).

This clonotype showed up just a few times. The DNA for the CDR3 is TGCAGTGCCTATAGGCGGGAGGAGCAGTTCTTC. It specifies CSAYRREEQFF. The chain joins TRBV20-1 to TRBJ2-1, with 7 bases lining up with TRBD2. The V and J ends lost 6 bases and 10 bases, in that order; junction bases with no gene match: 6. Germline CDR1 DFQATT, CDR2 SNEGSKA (reference sequence). The CDR3 is 11 residues long.

There are many counts of this clonotype. For the CDR3, the DNA is TGTGCCAGCTCACCAGGGTGGGGGACTGAAGCTTTCTTT. Encoded protein: CASSPGWGTEAFF. This chain connects TRBV18 to TRBJ1-1; D is perhaps TRBD1 (5 bases). There are 13 residues in the CDR3. Per the germline V gene, CDR1 is KGHSH and CDR2 is LQKENI. Trimming took 2 bases from V and 5 from J, leaving 9 bases between them.

This clonotype was seen repeatedly, ten times or more. The V call is TRBV20-1, the J call TRBJ1-2, with D perhaps matching TRBD1 (5 bases). Trimming took 2 bases from V and 0 from J, leaving 16 bases between them. The germline V gene has CDR1 DFQATT and CDR2 SNEGSKA (reference sequence). The CDR3 length is 16 residues. The CDR3 is CSARRQGGPANYGYTF. The DNA for the CDR3 is TGCAGTGCTAGAAGGCAGGGTGGGCCCGCTAACTATGGCTACACCTTC.

This clonotype was seen only a few times. The genes are TRBV27 and TRBJ2-7, with 11 bases aligning to TRBD2. The CDR3 length is 15 residues. The germline gives CDR1 MNHEY, CDR2 SMNVEV (reference sequence). V lost 8 bases and J lost 0; bases outside the gene matches: 6. Here the CDR3 reads CASSRLAGPSYEQYF. CDR3 nucleotide sequence: TGTGCCAGCTCTCGACTAGCGGGGCCCTCCTACGAGCAGTACTTC.

In its sample, this clonotype was seen many times. The gene calls are TRBV29-1 and TRBJ2-7; D might be TRBD1 or TRBD2, each matching 5 bases. The CDR3 extends over 12 amino acids. V lost 7 bases and J lost 5, with 15 bases in between. CDR1 is SQVTM, CDR2 ANQGSEA, per germline. The CDR3 nucleotides are TGCAGCGCCCGGACCGGGACCCACGAGCAGTACTTC. This encodes CSARTGTHEQYF.

V gene TRBV3-1 combines with J gene TRBJ2-7; D might be TRBD1 (6 bases). The germline gives CDR1 LGHDT, CDR2 YNNKEL (reference sequence). This CDR3 region has 15 residues. Trimming pared 4 bases from V and 0 bases from J, leaving 13 bases between. The CDR3 protein is CASSRNRGFSYEQYF. CDR3 in DNA: TGTGCCAGCAGCCGAAATAGGGGGTTCTCCTACGAGCAGTACTTC.

As for this clonotype: This may come from a read error, since a much larger clone is one base off. V is TRBV18 and J is TRBJ2-1; D is perhaps TRBD2 (6 bases). Germline V gives CDR1 KGHSH, CDR2 LQKENI. This CDR3 has 14 residues. The V and J ends lost 3 bases and 9 bases respectively, with 15 bases between them. The CDR3 DNA reads as TGTGCCAGCTCACCTTGGACTGGCGGGACTGAGCAGTTCTTC. It translates to CASSPWTGGTEQFF.

The CDR3 here is CASRRGRAYEQYF. CDR3 nucleotide sequence: TGTGCCAGCCGCAGGGGAAGGGCCTACGAGCAGTACTTC. The genes are TRBV27 and TRBJ2-7; D is possibly TRBD1 (6 bases). V was pared by 8 bases and J by 2 bases, with 13 bases between. Germline values: CDR1 MNHEY, CDR2 SMNVEV (reference sequence). This CDR3 comprises 13 residues.

This clonotype was seen many times. The chain uses TRBV7-3 and TRBJ1-1; D is undetermined. The V end was cut by 2 bases, the J end by 1 base, with 5 bases between. This CDR3 contains 13 residues. CDR1 is SGHTA, CDR2 FQGTGA, per germline. The CDR3 reads CASSLWWNTEAFF. As DNA, the CDR3 is TGTGCCAGCAGCTTATGGTGGAACACTGAAGCTTTCTTT.

The J gene is TRBJ2-7, the V gene TRBV5-1; D gene unclear. Deletions cut 1 base from V and 0 bases from J, with 11 bases between. The germline V gene encodes CDR1 SGHRS and CDR2 YFSETQ. This CDR3 spans 15 amino acids. CDR3 sequence reads: CASSLTSVTSYEQYF. CDR3 sequence (DNA): TGCGCCAGCAGCTTGACAAGCGTAACCTCCTACGAGCAGTACTTC.

This clonotype occurred many times. V gene TRBV7-2 combines with J gene TRBJ1-4, with D hard to call. CDR1 is SGHTA and CDR2 is FQGNSA in the germline V gene. This CDR3 is 14 amino acids long. V lost 1 base and J 8 bases, leaving 11 bases between the germline ends. CDR3 amino acids: CASSLVREVEKLFF. CDR3 nucleotides: TGTGCCAGCAGCTTAGTTCGGGAGGTCGAAAAACTGTTTTTT.

Many counts were recorded for this clonotype. The chain is built from TRBV27 and TRBJ2-7; no reliable D call. Germline assignment: CDR1 MNHEY and CDR2 SMNVEV (reference sequence). The V end was cut by 3 bases, the J end by 2 bases, with 20 bases between. The CDR3 runs to 17 residues. CDR3 nucleotides: TGTGCCAGCAGTTTCACCCCCGGGCCCCTTAAAACCTACGAGCAGTACTTC. This sequence encodes CASSFTPGPLKTYEQYF.